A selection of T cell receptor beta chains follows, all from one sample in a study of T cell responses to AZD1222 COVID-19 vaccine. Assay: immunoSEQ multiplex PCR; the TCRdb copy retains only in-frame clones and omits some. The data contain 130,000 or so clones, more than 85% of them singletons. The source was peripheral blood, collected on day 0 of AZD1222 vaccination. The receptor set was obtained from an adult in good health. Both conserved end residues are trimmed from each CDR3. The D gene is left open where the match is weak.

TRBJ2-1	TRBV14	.	ASSPLGGISYNEQF
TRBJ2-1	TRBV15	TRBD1	ATKNRGSYNEQF
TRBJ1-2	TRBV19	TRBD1	ASSKGQAYGYT
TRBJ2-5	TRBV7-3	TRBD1	ASSFLGQGTSTTQY
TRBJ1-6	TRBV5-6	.	ASSLRGINSPLH
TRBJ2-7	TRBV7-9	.	ASSPTGGTGDSYEQY
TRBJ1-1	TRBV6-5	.	ASSYGGRNTEAF
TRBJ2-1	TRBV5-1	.	ASSLGDSPGNEQF
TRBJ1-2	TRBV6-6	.	ASSPGLFVANYGYT
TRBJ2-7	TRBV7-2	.	ASSSAVSSYEQY
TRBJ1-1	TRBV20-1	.	SASIASPMNTEAF
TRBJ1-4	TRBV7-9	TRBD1	ASSSPQGTNEKLF
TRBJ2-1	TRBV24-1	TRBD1	ATSDPGTGKF
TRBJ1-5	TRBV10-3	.	AISDAGQSNQPQH
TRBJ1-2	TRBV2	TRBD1	ASSPQQGGLGYT
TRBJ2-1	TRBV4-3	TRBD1	ASSQTVRGHEQF
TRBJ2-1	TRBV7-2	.	ASSPELGPHNEQF
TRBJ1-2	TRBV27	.	ASSLFGGPGYT
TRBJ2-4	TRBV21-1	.	ASSNSTGLAKNIQY
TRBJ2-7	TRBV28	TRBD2	ASRTGTSGSKQY
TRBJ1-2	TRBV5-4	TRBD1	ASNGQGSVGYGYT
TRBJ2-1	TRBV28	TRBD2	ASSLGGRTDNEQF
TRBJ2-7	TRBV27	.	ASRAPGRSEQY
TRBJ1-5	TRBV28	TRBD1	ASSTDRGNNQPQH
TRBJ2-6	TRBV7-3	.	ASSLTGGAGANVLT
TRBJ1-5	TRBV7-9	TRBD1	ASSQQGAGQPQH
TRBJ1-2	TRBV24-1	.	ATSDLGRGWEGYT
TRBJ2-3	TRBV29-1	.	SVLTQTGPQADTQY
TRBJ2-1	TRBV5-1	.	ASSWHSYNEQF
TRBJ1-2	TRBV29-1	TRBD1	SVYGQGAVGYT
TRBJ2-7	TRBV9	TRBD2	ASGRETYEQY
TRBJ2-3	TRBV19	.	ASSIRADSTDTQY
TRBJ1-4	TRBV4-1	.	ASSQYSRGGEKLF
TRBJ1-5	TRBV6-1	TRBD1	ASSEGTGGVQPQH
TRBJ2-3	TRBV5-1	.	ASSLFRGTSTDTQY
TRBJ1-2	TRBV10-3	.	AITPTGRADGYT